The TCR beta chain described here comes from a study of control samples from healthy donors and cancer patients. Germline CDR1 SGDLS, CDR2 YYNGEE. This CDR3 has 15 amino acids. V was cut by 4 bases and J by 3 bases, with 15 bases left in between. The table came from immunoSEQ multiplex PCR; TCRdb's copy has only in-frame clones and leaves some out. The sample includes about 160,000 clones, about 90% of them seen just once. Sequences were obtained from blood. The rearrangement links TRBV9 to TRBJ2-3, with D possibly being TRBD2 (7 bases). This sequence originates from a man aged 25 to 45 in good health. This chain's CDR3 is CASSLTGGGTDTQYF. The CDR3 coding sequence is TGTGCCAGCAGCCTCACGGGGGGCGGAACAGATACGCAGTATTTT. Full variable domain (outside the CDR3, taken from reference TRBV9 and TRBJ2-3): DSGVTQTPKHLITATGQRVTLRCSPRSGDLSVYWYQQSLDQGLQFLIQYYNGEERAKGNILERFSAQQFPDLHSELNLSSLELGDSALYFCASSLTGGGTDTQYFGPGTRLTVL.